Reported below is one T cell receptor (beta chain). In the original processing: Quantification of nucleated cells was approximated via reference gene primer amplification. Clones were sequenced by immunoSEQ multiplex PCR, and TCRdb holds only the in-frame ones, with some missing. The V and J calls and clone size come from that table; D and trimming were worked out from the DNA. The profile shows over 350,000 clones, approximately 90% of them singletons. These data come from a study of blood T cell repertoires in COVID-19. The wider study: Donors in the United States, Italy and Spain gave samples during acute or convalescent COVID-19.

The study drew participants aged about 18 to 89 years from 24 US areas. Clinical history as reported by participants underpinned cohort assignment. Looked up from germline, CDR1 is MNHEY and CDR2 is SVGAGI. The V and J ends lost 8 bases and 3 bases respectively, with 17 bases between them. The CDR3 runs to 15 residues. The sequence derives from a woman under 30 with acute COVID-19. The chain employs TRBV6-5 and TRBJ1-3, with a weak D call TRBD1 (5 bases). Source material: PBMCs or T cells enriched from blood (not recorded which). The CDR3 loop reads CASLPGFSGGNTIYF. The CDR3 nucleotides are TGTGCCAGCCTCCCAGGGTTCTCCGGTGGAAACACCATATATTTT.